This TCR beta chain emerged from a study of beta chain features in type 1 diabetes. All of the isolated RNA was reverse transcribed, so expressed TCRB transcripts were sequenced. Profiling relied on immunoSEQ multiplex PCR, and the TCRdb table lists in-frame clones only, not all of them. There are around 320,000 clones in the sample; around 15% occur only once, and more than 6.5% lies in the top ten. This clone has only a few counts. The V and J ends lost 6 bases and 8 bases, in that order; junction bases with no gene match: 6. This CDR3 spans 14 amino acids. The germline V gene encodes CDR1 MNHNY and CDR2 SVGAGI (reference sequence).

Sequencing was performed on central memory CD4+ T cells from blood. The chain recombines TRBV6-6 with TRBJ2-4; 11 bases are a match to TRBD1. The source of this sequence is a man in his thirties or forties in good health. The CDR3 protein is CASRGQGEVDIQYF. CDR3 bases: TGTGCCAGCAGGGGACAGGGGGAGGTGGACATTCAGTACTTC.